These 18 T cell receptor beta chains were sequenced from one sample in a study of T-cell memory formation after mild COVID-19. One entry per CDR3 protein results from TCRdb running MiXCR on the 5' RACE reads. This table holds under 400,000 distinct CDR3 sequences, around 21% found once. Sequenced sample: PBMCs or a T cell subset sorted from them (not recorded which). These receptors all stem from an adult woman who had mild COVID-19 (a few samples of this study predate the infection). Cell type and time point are not known.

The rearrangement joins TRBV11-3 to TRBJ2-3; 7 bases match TRBD1. The germline gives CDR1 SGHNT, CDR2 YENEEA. The CDR3 sequence is 18 residues long. J lost 0 bases, V lost 5 bases, and 14 bases had no gene match. The CDR3 nucleotides read TGTGCCAGCAGCAGCGACAGGGCCTTTACCTCTAGCACAGATACGCAGTATTTT. This translates into CASSSDRAFTSSTDTQYF.

Many counts were recorded for this clonotype. V and J are TRBV29-1 and TRBJ1-1; TRBD1 matches 7 bases. Germline CDR1 is SQVTM and CDR2 is ANQGSEA. With 7 bases clipped from V and 0 bases from J, the junction kept 5 bases outside the gene matches. The CDR3 length is 13 residues. The CDR3, as DNA: TGCAGCGCCCGAGGGACAGTGAACACTGAAGCTTTCTTT. Its protein product is CSARGTVNTEAFF.

This clonotype was seen more than once but under ten times. CDR3 sequence reads: CASTPLGGTSSTIQYF. In nucleotides, the CDR3 is TGTGCCAGCACCCCATTGGGTGGGACTAGCTCTACCATTCAGTACTTC. J is TRBJ2-4 and V is TRBV12-3 or TRBV12-4, with TRBD2 identical over 9 bases. The CDR3 is made up of 16 amino acids. V was pared by 7 bases and J by 9 bases, with 16 bases of the junction left unmatched.

V is TRBV2 and J is TRBJ2-7; D may be TRBD1 or TRBD2 (5 bases each). The CDR3 extends over 12 amino acids. V was shortened by 8 bases and J by 5 bases, with 13 bases between the two germline ends. Germline V gene lookup returns CDR1 SNHLY and CDR2 FYNNEI. CDR3 in DNA: TGTGCCAGCGGAGGTATGGGGCACGAGCAGTACTTC. Translating gives CASGGMGHEQYF.

Only a few counts were recorded for this clonotype. This sequence joins TRBV6-2 or TRBV6-3 and TRBJ2-7; D is undetermined. Deletions cut 2 bases from V and 3 bases from J, with 8 bases between. Germline V gives CDR1 MNHEY, CDR2 SVGEGT. The CDR3 runs 13 residues. The CDR3 spells CASSYGSLYEQYF. The CDR3 DNA reads as TGTGCCAGCAGTTACGGGTCCCTCTACGAGCAGTACTTC.

The chain couples TRBV9 to TRBJ1-1; tentative D call: TRBD1 (6 bases). Germline loops: CDR1 SGDLS, CDR2 YYNGEE. This CDR3 has 16 residues. V gave up 4 bases and J gave up 4 bases, with 20 bases separating them. The DNA for the CDR3 is TGTGCCAGCAGCCCACACACCGGGACAATGGGCACTGAAGCTTTCTTT. It translates to CASSPHTGTMGTEAFF.

This clonotype was observed a few times. The rearrangement links TRBV7-6 to TRBJ1-1, with TRBD1 identical over 7 bases. This CDR3 spans 16 amino acids. Trimming took 0 bases from V and 0 from J; bases not matched to a gene: 4. The germline CDR1 and CDR2 sequences are SGHVS and FNYEAQ. CDR3 sequence: CASSLAGGQMNTEAFF. CDR3 coding DNA: TGTGCCAGCAGCTTAGCGGGGGGACAGATGAACACTGAAGCTTTCTTT. Together with reference TRBV7-6 and TRBJ1-1, the CDR3 gives the full variable domain: GAGVSQSPRYKVTKRGQDVALRCDPISGHVSLYWYRQALGQGPEFLTYFNYEAQQDKSGLPNDRFSAERPEGSISTLTIQRTEQRDSAMYRCASSLAGGQMNTEAFFGQGTRLTVV.

The chain has TRBV12-3 or TRBV12-4 and TRBJ2-3, with 9 bases aligning to TRBD1. V shed 2 bases and J 5 bases; nucleotides not matched to a gene: 5. The CDR3 is 15 residues long. CDR3 region: CASSLPADRGDTQYF. DNA of the CDR3: TGTGCCAGCAGTTTACCAGCGGACAGGGGAGATACGCAGTATTTT.

This chain joins TRBV18 and TRBJ2-1, with TRBD1 matching over 7 bases. From germline, CDR1 is KGHSH and CDR2 LQKENI. J lost 4 bases, V lost 0 bases, and 6 bases had no gene match. This CDR3 contains 16 residues. The CDR3 loop reads CASSPPDRVVYNEQFF. The CDR3 region has the DNA TGTGCCAGCTCACCACCCGACAGGGTGGTATACAATGAGCAGTTCTTC. Drawing the rest from reference TRBV18 and TRBJ2-1, the complete variable domain is NAGVMQNPRHLVRRRGQEARLRCSPMKGHSHVYWYRQLPEEGLKFMVYLQKENIIDESGMPKERFSAEFPKEGPSILRIQQVVRGDSAAYFCASSPPDRVVYNEQFFGPGTRLTVL.

A few counts support this clonotype. The chain carries TRBV12-3 or TRBV12-4 and TRBJ1-2; D perhaps matches TRBD1 (5 bases). The CDR3 runs to 13 residues. V was clipped by 9 bases and J by 5 bases, with 16 bases between them. CDR3 coding DNA: TGTGCCAGTGGGTTTGAACAGGATTATGGCTACACCTTC. This sequence encodes CASGFEQDYGYTF.

This clonotype has only a few counts. The rearrangement links TRBV2 to TRBJ2-7, with D unresolved. CDR1 is SNHLY and CDR2 is FYNNEI in the germline V gene. V was shortened by 2 bases and J by 2 bases, with 10 bases between the two germline ends. The CDR3 totals 14 residues. The CDR3 nucleotides are TGTGCCAGCAGTGAATTTCGACTCACCTACGAGCAGTACTTC. Protein product: CASSEFRLTYEQYF.

CDR3 residues: CASSRGDRGVGNEKLFF. The CDR3 DNA reads as TGTGCCAGCAGTAGGGGGGACAGGGGAGTCGGGAATGAAAAACTGTTTTTT. The V and J genes are TRBV12-3 or TRBV12-4 and TRBJ1-4; 10 bases map to TRBD1. V lost 5 bases, J lost 5 bases, and 11 bases stayed unmatched. The CDR3 consists of 17 residues.

This clonotype was recorded many times. This sequence joins TRBV12-3 or TRBV12-4 and TRBJ2-7; D possibly matches TRBD1 or TRBD2 (5 bases each). The ends were cut back, 7 bases at V and 7 bases at J, with 20 bases in the middle. This CDR3 has 14 amino acids. The CDR3 DNA reads TGTGCCAGCACCCCGCAGGGACGGCCGAGGGAGCAGTACTTC. Translation gives CASTPQGRPREQYF.

This clonotype was detected once. The rearrangement uses TRBV12-3 or TRBV12-4 and TRBJ1-5, with a possible D match to TRBD1 (5 bases). Trimming pared 10 bases from V and 0 bases from J, leaving 13 bases between. CDR3 length: 14 amino acids. The CDR3 protein is CATSLRGSNQPQHF. DNA of the CDR3: TGTGCCACCTCTTTAAGGGGTAGCAATCAGCCCCAGCATTTT.

In its sample, this clonotype was seen a few times. This chain connects TRBV9 to TRBJ2-2; 10 bases map to TRBD2. Germline values: CDR1 SGDLS, CDR2 YYNGEE. V dropped 2 bases and J dropped 1; count of bases not matched to a gene: 2. The CDR3 runs to 16 residues. The CDR3 DNA follows: TGTGCCAGCAGCGTTGCTAGCGGGAGGAACACCGGGGAGCTGTTTTTT. This translates into CASSVASGRNTGELFF. The variable domain in full, completed from reference TRBV9 and TRBJ2-2, reads DSGVTQTPKHLITATGQRVTLRCSPRSGDLSVYWYQQSLDQGLQFLIQYYNGEERAKGNILERFSAQQFPDLHSELNLSSLELGDSALYFCASSVASGRNTGELFFGEGSRLTVL.

This clonotype has only a few counts. This sequence joins TRBV7-2 and TRBJ2-6, with 10 bases aligning to TRBD2. V shed 4 bases and J 0 bases; nucleotides not matched to a gene: 0. The CDR3 totals 16 residues. CDR1 SGHTA and CDR2 FQGNSA come from the germline V gene. In DNA form, the CDR3 reads TGTGCCAGCAGCTGGACTAGCGGCTCTGGGGCCAACGTCCTGACTTTC. Protein sequence: CASSWTSGSGANVLTF.

The chain uses TRBV12-3 or TRBV12-4 and TRBJ1-1; the match to TRBD1 covers 9 bases. V shed 6 bases, J shed 10 bases, and the junction held 6 bases outside the gene matches. The CDR3 covers 12 residues. CDR3 DNA: TGTGCCAGCAGACCAGACAGGGGGGCAGCTTTCTTT. It translates to CASRPDRGAAFF.

The CDR3 region is CASSLDRKTYEQYF. Written as DNA, the CDR3 is TGTGCCAGCAGCTTAGACAGGAAAACCTACGAGCAGTACTTC. The chain joins TRBV11-2 to TRBJ2-7; D gene uncertain. The V end lost 0 bases, the J end lost 2 bases, and 8 bases lay between the germline ends. The CDR3 is 14 residues long. Germline V gene data show CDR1 as SGHAT and CDR2 as FQNNGV.